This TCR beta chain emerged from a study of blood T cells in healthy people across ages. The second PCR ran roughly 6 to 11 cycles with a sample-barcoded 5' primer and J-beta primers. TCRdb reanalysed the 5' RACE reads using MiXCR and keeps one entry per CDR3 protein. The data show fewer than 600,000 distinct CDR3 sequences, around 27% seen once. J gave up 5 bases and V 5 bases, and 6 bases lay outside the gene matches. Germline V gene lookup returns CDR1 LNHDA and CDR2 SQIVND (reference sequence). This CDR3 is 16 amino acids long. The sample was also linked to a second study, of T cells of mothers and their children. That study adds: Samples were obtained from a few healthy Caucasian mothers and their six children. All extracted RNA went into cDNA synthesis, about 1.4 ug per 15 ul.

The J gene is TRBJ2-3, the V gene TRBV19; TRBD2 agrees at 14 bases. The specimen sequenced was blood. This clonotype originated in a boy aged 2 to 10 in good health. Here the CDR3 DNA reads TGTGCCAGTAGTTCGGGACTAGCGGGAGTTGTAGATACGCAGTATTTT. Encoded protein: CASSSGLAGVVDTQYF.